A single sample is the source of the 26 T cell receptor beta chains below, sequenced in a study of blood T cell repertoires in COVID-19. The repertoire was sequenced with immunoSEQ multiplex PCR; TCRdb's copy has only in-frame clones and lacks some. Seen here are some 74,000 clones, 79% observed once, and the top ten hold about 10%. The specimen was peripheral blood. These receptor sequences come from a woman aged 45-59 years with acute or convalescent COVID-19.

The V gene is TRBV11-2, the J gene TRBJ2-1; perhaps TRBD2 as D (6 bases). CDR3 size: 14 residues. V gave up 3 bases and J gave up 3 bases, with 9 bases separating them. Germline V gene lookup returns CDR1 SGHAT and CDR2 FQNNGV. CDR3 sequence: CASSLTRDYNEQFF. Written as DNA, the CDR3 is TGTGCCAGCAGCTTGACTAGGGACTACAATGAGCAGTTCTTC.

This CDR3 is CASSLVVGQGANEQYF. The CDR3 DNA reads as TGTGCCAGCAGCTTAGTAGTCGGACAGGGGGCCAACGAGCAGTACTTC. V usage is TRBV11-2 and J usage is TRBJ2-7, with 11 bases fitting TRBD1. This CDR3 spans 16 amino acids. In germline, CDR1 is SGHAT, CDR2 FQNNGV. Trimming at V came to 1 base and at J to 5 bases, leaving 7 bases not matched to a gene.

The chain has TRBV13 and TRBJ2-1; TRBD2 aligns across 11 bases. CDR1 and CDR2 from the germline V gene are PRHDT and FYEKMQ (reference sequence). The CDR3 is made up of 17 amino acids. V trimming: 5 bases; J trimming: 4 bases; junction bases outside the gene matches: 10. The CDR3: CASSGDSGRAGYNEQFF. The CDR3 DNA is TGTGCCAGCAGCGGAGATAGCGGGAGGGCCGGGTACAATGAGCAGTTCTTC.

The J gene is TRBJ1-2, the V gene TRBV7-2, with D hard to call. CDR1 is SGHTA and CDR2 is FQGNSA in the germline V gene. The V and J ends lost 0 bases and 3 bases respectively, with 5 bases between them. CDR3 length equals 13 residues. Here the CDR3 reads CASSLAVDYGYTF. The CDR3 region has the DNA TGTGCCAGCAGCTTAGCTGTCGACTATGGCTACACCTTC.

The V gene is TRBV27, the J gene TRBJ1-2; the match to TRBD1 covers 7 bases. CDR1 and CDR2 from the germline V gene are MNHEY and SMNVEV (reference sequence). The CDR3 runs to 14 residues. The ends lost 4 bases at V and 2 bases at J; junction bases unmatched: 4. This CDR3 reads CASSSLGGNYGYTF. The DNA of the CDR3 is TGTGCCAGCAGTTCGCTAGGGGGCAACTATGGCTACACCTTC.

Note on this clone: One end of the junction varies from germline; a read error may be responsible. The rearrangement joins TRBV2 to TRBJ1-4; 7 bases agree with TRBD1. There are 13 residues in the CDR3. CDR1 and CDR2 (germline): SNHLY, FYNNEI. The CDR3: CASRDRVREKLFF. CDR3 in DNA: TGTGCCAGCCGTGACAGGGTTAGAGAAAAACTGTTTTTT.

On this clone: Other DNA sequences from this sample encode an identical CDR3 as well. The chain combines TRBV4-3 with TRBJ2-2; 10 positions match TRBD2. The J segment lost 2 bases and the V segment lost 0 bases, leaving 6 bases of the junction unmatched. Per germline, CDR1 LGHNA and CDR2 YSLEER. The CDR3 length is 18 residues. CDR3 coding DNA: TGCGCCAGCAGCCAAGAACTAGCGGGACCCATAAACACCGGGGAGCTGTTTTTT. This gives the protein CASSQELAGPINTGELFF.

This clone was counted a few times. The J gene is TRBJ2-5, the V gene TRBV7-9; tentative D call: TRBD2 (5 bases). CDR1 is SEHNR, CDR2 FQNEAQ, per germline (reference sequence). V lost 3 bases to trimming and J lost 4 bases, with 9 bases between them. The CDR3 is made up of 13 amino acids. The CDR3 here is CASSLRAGETQYF. In DNA form, the CDR3 reads TGTGCCAGCAGCTTGAGGGCGGGAGAGACCCAGTACTTC.

The chain links TRBV5-1 to TRBJ2-2; no firm D call. Trimming removed 1 base at V and 6 bases at J, with 7 bases between. The CDR3 loop spans 13 amino acids. Germline V gene sequence: CDR1 SGHRS, CDR2 YFSETQ. The CDR3 bases are TGCGCCAGCAGCTTGATGAGCTCCGGGGAGCTGTTTTTT. As protein: CASSLMSSGELFF.

The V call is TRBV2, the J call TRBJ2-1; 8 nucleotides match TRBD1. Unmatched junction bases numbered 2, after V lost 3 bases and J lost 1 base. This CDR3 has 15 residues. Germline V gene lookup returns CDR1 SNHLY and CDR2 FYNNEI. CDR3 sequence: CASSEGQASYNEQFF. The CDR3 bases are TGTGCCAGCAGTGAGGGACAGGCATCCTACAATGAGCAGTTCTTC.

The chain has TRBV11-2 and TRBJ2-7; TRBD2 might be the D (6 bases). This CDR3 has 11 amino acids. Germline values: CDR1 SGHAT, CDR2 FQNNGV. Trimming removed 3 bases from V and 6 bases from J, with 6 bases in between. CDR3 sequence: CASSFGSEQYF. In DNA form, the CDR3 reads TGTGCCAGCAGCTTCGGGAGCGAGCAGTACTTC.

The chain links TRBV7-2 to TRBJ2-5, with D uncertain. The CDR3 length is 13 residues. Germline V gene lookup returns CDR1 SGHTA and CDR2 FQGNSA. Trimming removed 0 bases at V and 3 bases at J, with 5 bases between. CDR3 region: CASSLARKETQYF. The DNA for the CDR3 is TGTGCCAGCAGCTTAGCTAGAAAAGAGACCCAGTACTTC.

The chain has TRBV3-1 (or the pseudogene TRBV3-2) and TRBJ1-1, with TRBD1 as a possible D gene (6 bases). The CDR3 has 14 residues. The germline V gene has CDR1 LGHDT and CDR2 YNNKEL (reference sequence). Between the trimmed V and J ends, which lost 0 bases and 4 bases, there was a span of 9 bases. This CDR3 is CASSQDGRGTEAFF. For the CDR3, the DNA is TGTGCCAGCAGCCAAGACGGCAGGGGCACTGAAGCTTTCTTT.

On this clone: Other DNA sequences in this specimen translate into the identical CDR3. V usage is TRBV7-2 and J usage is TRBJ2-1, with D possibly being TRBD2 (5 bases). Germline V gives CDR1 SGHTA, CDR2 FQGNSA. This CDR3 is built from 15 residues. V lost 2 bases and J 2 bases, leaving 10 bases between the germline ends. The CDR3 DNA reads as TGTGCCAGCAGCTTATCAAGCGGCACCTACAATGAGCAGTTCTTC. Its translation is CASSLSSGTYNEQFF.

The chain couples TRBV6-5 to TRBJ2-2; a weak D match, TRBD2 (6 bases). The V end lost 2 bases, the J end lost 7 bases, and 8 bases lay between the germline ends. The germline V gene encodes CDR1 MNHEY and CDR2 SVGAGI. CDR3 size: 13 residues. The CDR3 here is CASSYGGIGELFF. Here the CDR3 DNA reads TGTGCCAGCAGTTACGGGGGGATCGGGGAGCTGTTTTTT.

This rearrangement joins TRBV11-2 to TRBJ2-1; a possible D gene is TRBD2 (6 bases). Trimming shortened V by 3 bases and J by 6 bases, and 12 bases separated the two germline ends. The CDR3 consists of 14 residues. CDR1 is SGHAT, CDR2 FQNNGV, per germline. The CDR3 is CASSFLLGGNEQFF. The CDR3 DNA reads TGTGCCAGCAGCTTCCTTCTGGGGGGCAATGAGCAGTTCTTC.

The chain recombines TRBV11-2 with TRBJ2-1, with D perhaps matching TRBD1 (6 bases). The CDR3 loop spans 12 amino acids. The V and J ends lost 4 bases and 8 bases respectively, with 9 bases between them. Per germline, CDR1 SGHAT and CDR2 FQNNGV. The CDR3 loop reads CASSSDSHEQFF. The DNA for the CDR3 is TGTGCCAGCAGCTCGGACAGCCATGAGCAGTTCTTC.

The genes are TRBV18 and TRBJ2-4; possibly TRBD2 for D (6 bases). CDR3 length equals 14 residues. Trimming removed 3 bases at V and 3 bases at J, with 9 bases between. Germline values: CDR1 KGHSH, CDR2 LQKENI. CDR3 bases: TGTGCCAGCTCACCGGGGACTGTCAAAAACATTCAGTACTTC. It is translated as CASSPGTVKNIQYF.

This chain connects TRBV7-3 to TRBJ2-2; D is unresolved. CDR3 length equals 14 residues. Germline CDR1 is SGHTA and CDR2 is FQGTGA. V was pared by 1 base and J by 5 bases, with 8 bases between. The CDR3 loop reads CASSLKSGTGELFF. In nucleotides, the CDR3 is TGTGCCAGCAGCTTAAAGTCGGGTACCGGGGAGCTGTTTTTT.

This chain uses TRBV19 with TRBJ1-1, with D possibly matching TRBD1 (5 bases). The V and J ends lost 3 bases and 5 bases respectively, with 7 bases between them. The CDR3 totals 12 residues. CDR1 and CDR2 (germline): LNHDA, SQIVND (reference sequence). The CDR3 protein is CASSMGGTEAFF. The CDR3 DNA follows: TGTGCCAGTAGTATGGGGGGGACTGAAGCTTTCTTT.

Comments on this clone: Other DNA sequences in this sample translate to the same CDR3. The chain joins TRBV5-1 to TRBJ2-2; a possible D gene is TRBD1 (5 bases). This CDR3 spans 14 amino acids. Germline V gene data show CDR1 as SGHRS and CDR2 as YFSETQ. V lost 3 bases and J lost 1, with 7 bases in between. The CDR3 loop reads CASSSTGNTGELFF. The DNA of the CDR3 is TGCGCCAGCAGCTCAACAGGGAACACCGGGGAGCTGTTTTTT.

This clone showed up just a few times. The V call is TRBV18, the J call TRBJ2-1; tentatively, D is TRBD1 (5 bases). CDR3 length: 16 residues. CDR1 is KGHSH and CDR2 is LQKENI in the germline V gene. V shed 2 bases and J shed 3 bases, with 14 bases lying between them. CDR3 region: CASSPTQGYIYNEQFF. CDR3 nucleotide sequence: TGTGCCAGCTCACCAACCCAGGGTTACATCTACAATGAGCAGTTCTTC.

The chain joins TRBV29-1 to TRBJ1-1; TRBD1 aligns across 11 bases. After removal of 6 bases from V and 3 bases from J, the junction contained 3 bases not matched to a gene. Germline CDR1 SQVTM, CDR2 ANQGSEA. This CDR3 has 13 residues. The CDR3 DNA is TGCAGCGTGGGGACAGGGGGGGACACTGAAGCTTTCTTT. This encodes CSVGTGGDTEAFF.

This chain links TRBV6-5 with TRBJ1-6; D unclear. Trimming removed 7 bases at V and 7 bases at J, with 11 bases between. There are 13 residues in the CDR3. The V gene's germline CDR1 is MNHEY and CDR2 SVGAGI. DNA of the CDR3: TGTGCCAGCAATCACGCGGCCAATTCACCCCTCCACTTT. It translates to CASNHAANSPLHF.

The gene calls are TRBV24-1 and TRBJ2-2, with 12 bases identical to TRBD2. J lost 4 bases, V lost 4 bases, and 12 bases had no gene match. Looked up from germline, CDR1 is KGHDR and CDR2 is SFDVKD. The CDR3 has 19 amino acids. As DNA, the CDR3 is TGTGCCACCAGTGAACCCGGACTAGCGGGGCATACAGGCACCGGGGAGCTGTTTTTT. Translated, it gives CATSEPGLAGHTGTGELFF.

This sequence joins TRBV11-2 and TRBJ2-4; the D gene is possibly TRBD1 (6 bases). With 6 bases removed from V and 2 bases from J, the gap between germline ends came to 14 bases. The CDR3 is made up of 15 amino acids. Germline V lookup: CDR1 SGHAT, CDR2 FQNNGV. The DNA for the CDR3 is TGTGCCAGCAGATCGCCGGGACATACCAAAAACATTCAGTACTTC. This gives the protein CASRSPGHTKNIQYF.